These T cell receptor delta chains were read from a single sample in a study of Vδ1+ human thymocytes. TCRdb re-identified clones in the multiplex PCR reads via CATT. Of tens of thousands of delta-chain clones in the sample, roughly 15% are singletons; the top ten hold over 0.35%. Sample: Vdelta1+ gamma-delta thymocytes from the thymus. The receptor set was obtained from a girl under three years old who had congenital heart surgery. The CDR3 runs from the conserved cysteine through the conserved F or W. The D gene is left open where the match is weak. Clone size appears in some rows only: once, few, many, or a class for an expanded clone.

D gene: NA; J gene: TRDJ1; clone size: NA; V gene: TRDV1; CDR3 protein: CALGELDPSLGKYTDKLIF; CDR3 DNA: TGTGCTCTTGGGGAACTAGATCCCTCATTGGGGAAGTACACCGATAAACTCATCTTT
D gene: NA; J gene: TRDJ1; clone size: NA; V gene: TRDV1; CDR3 protein: CALGTPFRAVLGYTDKLIF; CDR3 DNA: TGTGCTCTTGGGACCCCCTTCCGGGCCGTACTGGGATACACCGATAAACTCATCTTT
D gene: NA; J gene: TRDJ1; clone size: few; V gene: TRDV1; CDR3 protein: CALGEPLPLPSDTYTDKLIF; CDR3 DNA: TGTGCTCTTGGGGAGCCCTTACCCCTTCCGTCTGATACTTACACCGATAAACTCATCTTT
D gene: TRDD3; J gene: TRDJ1; clone size: NA; V gene: TRDV1; CDR3 protein: CALGGPAPTFGIRYTDKLIF; CDR3 DNA: TGTGCTCTTGGGGGGCCTGCCCCGACTTTCGGGATACGGTATACCGATAAACTCATCTTT
D gene: NA; J gene: TRDJ1; clone size: few; V gene: TRDV1; CDR3 protein: CALGELSGGDQGSDKLIF; CDR3 DNA: TGTGCTCTTGGGGAACTGTCCGGCGGGGACCAAGGGTCCGATAAACTCATCTTT
D gene: TRDD3; J gene: TRDJ1; clone size: few; V gene: TRDV1; CDR3 protein: CAIGELHSRASGGYADKLIF; CDR3 DNA: TGTGCTATTGGGGAACTACACTCCAGGGCCTCTGGGGGATACGCCGATAAACTCATCTTT
D gene: TRDD3; J gene: TRDJ1; clone size: NA; V gene: TRDV1; CDR3 protein: CALGPVPALGGYAYWGTDKLIF; CDR3 DNA: TGTGCTCTTGGGCCCGTCCCCGCTCTTGGGGGATACGCGTATTGGGGCACCGATAAACTCATCTTT
D gene: TRDD3; J gene: TRDJ2; clone size: few; V gene: TRDV2; CDR3 protein: CACDWGTQPTAQLFF; CDR3 DNA: TGTGCCTGTGACTGGGGGACTCAACCGACAGCACAACTCTTCTTT
D gene: TRDD3; J gene: TRDJ1; clone size: NA; V gene: TRDV1; CDR3 protein: CALGESWGIRRNTDKLIF; CDR3 DNA: TGTGCTCTTGGGGAGAGCTGGGGGATACGACGGAACACCGATAAACTCATCTTT
D gene: NA; J gene: TRDJ1; clone size: NA; V gene: TRDV1; CDR3 protein: CALVQFLTLGATDKLIF; CDR3 DNA: TGTGCTCTCGTCCAGTTTCTTACCCTCGGGGCCACCGATAAACTCATCTTT
D gene: NA; J gene: TRDJ1; clone size: few; V gene: TRDV1; CDR3 protein: CALGELRTDETDKLIF; CDR3 DNA: TGTGCTCTTGGGGAACTAAGGACGGATGAGACCGATAAACTCATCTTT
D gene: NA; J gene: TRDJ1; clone size: few; V gene: TRDV2; CDR3 protein: CACTTTGLRGAGASRETDKLIF; CDR3 DNA: TGTGCCTGTACCACTACTGGCCTTCGGGGAGCTGGGGCTTCAAGGGAAACCGATAAACTCATCTTT
D gene: TRDD3; J gene: TRDJ1; clone size: few; V gene: TRDV1; CDR3 protein: CALGERRPSYRPTTVLGDTRTKLIF; CDR3 DNA: TGTGCTCTTGGGGAGAGAAGGCCTTCCTACCGGCCAACGACTGTACTGGGGGATACGCGGACTAAACTCATCTTT
D gene: TRDD3; J gene: TRDJ1; clone size: few; V gene: TRDV1; CDR3 protein: CALGEQTSRAPGGSIVYTDKLIF; CDR3 DNA: TGTGCTCTTGGGGAACAAACGAGTCGCGCACCTGGGGGATCGATCGTTTACACCGATAAACTCATCTTT
D gene: NA; J gene: TRDJ1; clone size: few; V gene: TRDV1; CDR3 protein: CALGPVPGNTDKLIF; CDR3 DNA: TGTGCTCTTGGGCCCGTCCCGGGGAACACCGATAAACTCATCTTT
D gene: TRDD2; J gene: TRDJ1; clone size: NA; V gene: TRDV1; CDR3 protein: CALGELRLPKMAGPLKLIF; CDR3 DNA: TGTGCTCTTGGGGAACTACGACTTCCTAAGATGGCGGGGCCCCTTAAACTCATCTTT
D gene: TRDD3; J gene: TRDJ1; clone size: NA; V gene: TRDV1; CDR3 protein: CALGERSLPAIRLGDSPGVIF; CDR3 DNA: TGTGCTCTTGGGGAAAGAAGCCTTCCCGCTATACGACTGGGGGACTCTCCCGGTGTCATCTTT